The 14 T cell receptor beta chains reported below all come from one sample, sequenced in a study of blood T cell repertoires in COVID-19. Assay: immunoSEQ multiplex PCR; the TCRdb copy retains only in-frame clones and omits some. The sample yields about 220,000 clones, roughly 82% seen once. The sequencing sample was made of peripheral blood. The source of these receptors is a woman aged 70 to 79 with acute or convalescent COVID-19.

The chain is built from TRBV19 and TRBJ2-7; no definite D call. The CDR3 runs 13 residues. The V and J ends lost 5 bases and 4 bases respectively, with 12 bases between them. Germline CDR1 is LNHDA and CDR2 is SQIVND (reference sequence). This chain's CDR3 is CASSPDLNYEQYF. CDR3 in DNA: TGTGCCAGTAGTCCCGACTTGAATTACGAGCAGTACTTC.

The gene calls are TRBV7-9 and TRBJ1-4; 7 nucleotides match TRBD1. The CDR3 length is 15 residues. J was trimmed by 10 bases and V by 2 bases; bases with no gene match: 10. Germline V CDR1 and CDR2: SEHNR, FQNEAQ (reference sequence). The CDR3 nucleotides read TGTGCCAGCAGCTTACTACCCGGACAGGAGGGAAAACTGTTTTTT. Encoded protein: CASSLLPGQEGKLFF.

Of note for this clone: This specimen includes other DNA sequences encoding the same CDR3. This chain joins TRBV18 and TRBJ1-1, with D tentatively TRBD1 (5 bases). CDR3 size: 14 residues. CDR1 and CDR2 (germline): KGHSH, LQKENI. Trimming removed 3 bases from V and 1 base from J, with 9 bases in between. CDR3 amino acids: CASSPGQGNTEAFF. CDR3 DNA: TGTGCCAGCTCACCGGGGCAGGGGAACACTGAAGCTTTCTTT.

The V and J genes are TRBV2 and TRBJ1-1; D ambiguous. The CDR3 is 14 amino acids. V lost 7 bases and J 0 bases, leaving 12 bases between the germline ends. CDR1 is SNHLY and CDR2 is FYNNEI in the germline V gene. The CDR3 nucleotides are TGTGCCAGCATCCGAGGGATAGTGAACACTGAAGCTTTCTTT. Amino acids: CASIRGIVNTEAFF.

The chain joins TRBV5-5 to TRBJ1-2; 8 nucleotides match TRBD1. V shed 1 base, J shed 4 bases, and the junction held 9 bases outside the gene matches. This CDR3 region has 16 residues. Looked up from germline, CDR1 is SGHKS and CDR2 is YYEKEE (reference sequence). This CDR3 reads CASSLLPGQGTYGYTF. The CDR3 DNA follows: TGTGCCAGCAGCTTGCTACCTGGACAGGGAACCTATGGCTACACCTTC.

As DNA, the CDR3 is TGTGCCATCAGTGGGGACAGGGGCCAACGAAACCAAGAGACCCAGTACTTC. Its protein is CAISGDRGQRNQETQYF. J is TRBJ2-5 and V is TRBV10-3; 10 nucleotides match TRBD1. The CDR3 is 17 residues long. Germline V gene data show CDR1 as ENHRY and CDR2 as SYGVKD. With 4 bases clipped from V and 0 bases from J, the junction kept 8 bases outside the gene matches.

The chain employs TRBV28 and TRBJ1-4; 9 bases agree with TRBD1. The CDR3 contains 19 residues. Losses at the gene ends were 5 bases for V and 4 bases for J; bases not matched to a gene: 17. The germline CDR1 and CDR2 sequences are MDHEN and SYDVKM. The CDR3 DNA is TGTGCCAGCAGTGGATTTTATATCTCTAGGACAGGGGTTAATGAAAAACTGTTTTTT. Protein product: CASSGFYISRTGVNEKLFF.

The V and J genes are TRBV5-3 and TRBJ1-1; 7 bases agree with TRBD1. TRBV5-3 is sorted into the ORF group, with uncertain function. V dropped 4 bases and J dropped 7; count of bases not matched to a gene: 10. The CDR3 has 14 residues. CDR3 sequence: CARSPDRDPNEAFF. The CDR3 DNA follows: TGTGCCAGAAGCCCTGACAGGGATCCAAATGAAGCTTTCTTT.

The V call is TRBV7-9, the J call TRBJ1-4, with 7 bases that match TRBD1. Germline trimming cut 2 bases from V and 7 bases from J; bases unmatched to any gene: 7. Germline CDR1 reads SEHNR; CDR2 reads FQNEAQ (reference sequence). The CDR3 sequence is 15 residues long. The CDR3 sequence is CASSLNAQGTEKLFF. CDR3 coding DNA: TGTGCCAGCAGCTTAAACGCACAGGGGACTGAAAAACTGTTTTTT.

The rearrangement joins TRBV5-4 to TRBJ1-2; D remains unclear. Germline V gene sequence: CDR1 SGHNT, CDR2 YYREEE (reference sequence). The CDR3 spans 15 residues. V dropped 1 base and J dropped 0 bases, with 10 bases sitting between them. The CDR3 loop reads CASSLSLAPNYGYTF. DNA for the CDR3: TGTGCCAGCAGCTTGTCCCTGGCCCCTAACTATGGCTACACCTTC.

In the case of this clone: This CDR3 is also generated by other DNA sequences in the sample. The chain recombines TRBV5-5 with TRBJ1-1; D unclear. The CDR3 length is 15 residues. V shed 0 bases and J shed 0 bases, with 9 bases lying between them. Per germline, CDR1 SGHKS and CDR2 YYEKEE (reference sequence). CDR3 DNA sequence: TGTGCCAGCAGCTTGGTACCGGGGATGAACACTGAAGCTTTCTTT. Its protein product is CASSLVPGMNTEAFF.

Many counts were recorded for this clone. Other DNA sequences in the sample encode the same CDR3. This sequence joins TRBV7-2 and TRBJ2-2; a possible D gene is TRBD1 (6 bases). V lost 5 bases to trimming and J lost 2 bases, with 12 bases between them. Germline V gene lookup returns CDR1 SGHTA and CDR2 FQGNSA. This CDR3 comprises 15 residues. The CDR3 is CASSPQGTNTGELFF. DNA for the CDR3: TGTGCCAGCAGCCCCCAGGGGACAAACACCGGGGAGCTGTTTTTT.

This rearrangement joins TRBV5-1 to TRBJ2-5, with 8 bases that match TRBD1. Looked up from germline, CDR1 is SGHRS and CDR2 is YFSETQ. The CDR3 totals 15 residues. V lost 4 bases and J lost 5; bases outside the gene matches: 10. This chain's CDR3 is CASSMSQGAGETQYF. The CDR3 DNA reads TGCGCCAGCAGCATGTCTCAGGGGGCAGGGGAGACCCAGTACTTC.

Here the CDR3 reads CASSQAGLGYGYTF. CDR3 in DNA: TGCGCCAGCAGCCAAGCAGGACTAGGCTATGGCTACACCTTC. This chain links TRBV4-3 with TRBJ1-2, with no clear D. V lost 1 base to trimming and J lost 4 bases, with 10 bases between them. Germline V lookup: CDR1 LGHNA, CDR2 YSLEER. The CDR3 loop spans 14 amino acids.